These 7 T cell receptor beta chains were sequenced from one sample in a study of blood T cells in healthy people across ages. A J-beta primer mix and a sample-barcoded 5' primer were used in a second PCR of about 7 to 12 cycles. MiXCR, run by TCRdb on the 5' RACE reads, gives a single entry per CDR3 protein. The sample consists of about 1.8 million distinct CDR3 sequences, about 50% of them appearing once. The sample consisted of blood. These TCRs come from a woman aged 40 to 50 in good health.

This chain connects TRBV7-9 to TRBJ2-5, with a weak D call TRBD2 (5 bases). Deletions cut 1 base from V and 0 bases from J, with 6 bases between. The CDR3 is 14 residues long. Germline V gene lookup returns CDR1 SEHNR and CDR2 FQNEAQ (reference sequence). The DNA for the CDR3 is TGTGCCAGCAGCTTAGGGAGGCACCAAGAGACCCAGTACTTC. Translated, it gives CASSLGRHQETQYF.

The rearrangement joins TRBV5-1 to TRBJ2-4; D not resolved. The J call may be faulty, since TRBJ2-7 better matches the DNA end. CDR3 length: 16 amino acids. Germline V gene sequence: CDR1 SGHRS, CDR2 YFSETQ. The CDR3 DNA is TGCGCCAGCAGCCCACCAAAGGCGCCCGGCTCCTACGAGCAGTACTTC. Translated: CASSPPKAPGSYEQYF.

This clonotype has more than one count but fewer than ten. The chain joins TRBV28 to TRBJ2-7; tentative D call: TRBD1 (6 bases). The CDR3 loop spans 16 amino acids. Trimming took 5 bases from V and 2 from J, leaving 19 bases between them. Germline V CDR1 and CDR2: MDHEN, SYDVKM. The CDR3 protein is CASSTPTAGAPYEQYF. In DNA, the CDR3 is TGTGCCAGCAGTACCCCCACCGCAGGGGCACCCTACGAGCAGTACTTC.

The gene calls are TRBV12-3 or TRBV12-4 and TRBJ2-5; D not certain. V lost 0 bases and J 4 bases, leaving 12 bases between the germline ends. The CDR3 loop spans 15 amino acids. The CDR3 DNA sequence: TGTGCCAGCAGTTTAGCGGTGGGATTGGGAGAGACCCAGTACTTC. Its protein is CASSLAVGLGETQYF.

This clonotype has a handful of counts. The chain employs TRBV20-1 and TRBJ2-3, with TRBD2 identical over 13 bases. Germline values: CDR1 DFQATT, CDR2 SNEGSKA (reference sequence). The CDR3 length is 15 residues. The trim removed 6 bases at V and 4 bases at J, leaving 7 bases unmatched. The CDR3 DNA sequence: TGCAGTGCGCCCCAGACTAGCGGGGGGTCAGATACGCAGTATTTT. It yields the protein CSAPQTSGGSDTQYF.

V is TRBV28 and J is TRBJ1-2; possible D gene TRBD1, 6 bases. CDR3 length equals 14 residues. Germline CDR1 is MDHEN and CDR2 is SYDVKM. V lost 5 bases, J lost 4 bases, and 14 bases lay in between. The chain's CDR3 is CASSPQRTAYGYTF. DNA for the CDR3: TGTGCCAGCAGTCCACAACGGACAGCCTATGGCTACACCTTC.

V and J are TRBV2 and TRBJ2-5; D perhaps matches TRBD2 (5 bases). The CDR3 consists of 14 residues. Deletions cut 4 bases from V and 7 bases from J, with 16 bases between. CDR1 and CDR2 from the germline V gene are SNHLY and FYNNEI. Here the CDR3 reads CASSGREREGTQYF. The DNA for the CDR3 is TGTGCCAGCAGTGGTAGGGAGAGAGAGGGGACCCAGTACTTC. The variable domain in full, with the rest retrieved from reference TRBV2 and TRBJ2-5, is EPEVTQTPSHQVTQMGQEVILRCVPISNHLYFYWYRQILGQKVEFLVSFYNNEISEKSEIFDDQFSVERPDGSNFTLKIRSTKLEDSAMYFCASSGREREGTQYFGPGTRLLVL.